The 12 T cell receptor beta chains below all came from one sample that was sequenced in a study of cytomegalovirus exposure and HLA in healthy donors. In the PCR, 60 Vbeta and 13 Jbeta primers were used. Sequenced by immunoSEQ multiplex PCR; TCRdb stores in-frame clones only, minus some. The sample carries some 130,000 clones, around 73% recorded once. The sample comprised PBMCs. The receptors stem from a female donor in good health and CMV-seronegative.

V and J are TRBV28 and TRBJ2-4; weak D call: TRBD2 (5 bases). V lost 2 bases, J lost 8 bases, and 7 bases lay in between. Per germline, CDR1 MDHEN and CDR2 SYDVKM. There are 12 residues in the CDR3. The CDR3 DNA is TGTGCCAGCAGTTTAATCGGGGACATTCAGTACTTC. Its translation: CASSLIGDIQYF.

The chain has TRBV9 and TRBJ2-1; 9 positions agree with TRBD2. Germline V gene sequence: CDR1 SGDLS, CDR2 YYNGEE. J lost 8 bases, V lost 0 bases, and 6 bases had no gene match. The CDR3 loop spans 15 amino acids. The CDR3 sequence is CASSVEAGGSHEQFF. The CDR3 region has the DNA TGTGCCAGCAGCGTAGAAGCGGGAGGCTCCCATGAGCAGTTCTTC.

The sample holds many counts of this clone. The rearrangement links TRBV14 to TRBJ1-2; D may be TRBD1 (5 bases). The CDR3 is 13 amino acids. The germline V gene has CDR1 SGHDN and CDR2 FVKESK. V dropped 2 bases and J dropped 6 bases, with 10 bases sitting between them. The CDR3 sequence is CASSQSGTHGYTF. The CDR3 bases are TGTGCCAGCAGCCAAAGCGGGACCCATGGCTACACCTTC.

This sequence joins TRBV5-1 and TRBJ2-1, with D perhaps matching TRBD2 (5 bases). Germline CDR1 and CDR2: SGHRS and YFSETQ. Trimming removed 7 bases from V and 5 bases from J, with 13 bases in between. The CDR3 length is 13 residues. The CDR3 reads CASGDSLDNEQFF. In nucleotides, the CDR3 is TGCGCCAGCGGCGATTCACTAGACAATGAGCAGTTCTTC.

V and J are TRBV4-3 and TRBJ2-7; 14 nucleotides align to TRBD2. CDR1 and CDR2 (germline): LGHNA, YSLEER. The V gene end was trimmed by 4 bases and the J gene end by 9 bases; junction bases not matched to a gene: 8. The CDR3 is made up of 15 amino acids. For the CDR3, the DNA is TGCGCCAGCAGCCGTTCGGGACTAGCGGGAGAATCGCAGTACTTC. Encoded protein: CASSRSGLAGESQYF.

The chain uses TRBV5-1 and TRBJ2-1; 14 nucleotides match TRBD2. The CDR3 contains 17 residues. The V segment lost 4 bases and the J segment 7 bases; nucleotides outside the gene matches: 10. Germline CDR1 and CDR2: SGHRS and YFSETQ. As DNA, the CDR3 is TGCGCCAGCAGCCAAGGGACTAGCGGGAGCCCTTGGAATGAGCAGTTCTTC. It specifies CASSQGTSGSPWNEQFF.

The CDR3 region is CASTSGRATDTQYF. Written as DNA, the CDR3 is TGTGCCAGCACTAGCGGGAGGGCCACAGATACGCAGTATTTT. The chain is built from TRBV28 and TRBJ2-3, with 12 nucleotides matching TRBD2. The junction had 1 base not matched to a gene; V was cut back by 7 bases and J by 2 bases. The length of the CDR3 is 14 residues. Germline assignment: CDR1 MDHEN and CDR2 SYDVKM.

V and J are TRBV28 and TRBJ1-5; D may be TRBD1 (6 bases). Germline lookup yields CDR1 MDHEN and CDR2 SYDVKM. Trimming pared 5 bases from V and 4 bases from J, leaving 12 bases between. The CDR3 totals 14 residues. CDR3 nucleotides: TGTGCCAGCAGTCCCTTCAGGGGAAATCAGCCCCAGCATTTT. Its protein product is CASSPFRGNQPQHF.

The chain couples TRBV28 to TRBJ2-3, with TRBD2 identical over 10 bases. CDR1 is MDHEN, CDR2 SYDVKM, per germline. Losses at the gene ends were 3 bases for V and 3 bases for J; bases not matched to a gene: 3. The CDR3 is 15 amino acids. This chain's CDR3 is CASSFTSGTTDTQYF. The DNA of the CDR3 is TGTGCCAGCAGTTTTACTAGCGGGACGACAGATACGCAGTATTTT. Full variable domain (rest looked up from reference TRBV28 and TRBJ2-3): DVKVTQSSRYLVKRTGEKVFLECVQDMDHENMFWYRQDPGLGLRLIYFSYDVKMKEKGDIPEGYSVSREKKERFSLILESASTNQTSMYLCASSFTSGTTDTQYFGPGTRLTVL.

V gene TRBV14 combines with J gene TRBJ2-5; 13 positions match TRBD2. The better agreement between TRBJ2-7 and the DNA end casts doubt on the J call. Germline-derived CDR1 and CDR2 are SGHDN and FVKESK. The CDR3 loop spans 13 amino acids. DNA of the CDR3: TGTGCCAGCAGTGGGACTAGCGGGGACGAGCAGTACTTC. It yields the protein CASSGTSGDEQYF.

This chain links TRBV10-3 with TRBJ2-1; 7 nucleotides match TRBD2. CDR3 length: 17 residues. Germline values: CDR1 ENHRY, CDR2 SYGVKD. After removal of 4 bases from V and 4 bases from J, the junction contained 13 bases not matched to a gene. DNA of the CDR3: TGTGCCATCAGTGCCCAGACCGGGACTAACCCTTACAATGAGCAGTTCTTC. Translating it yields CAISAQTGTNPYNEQFF.

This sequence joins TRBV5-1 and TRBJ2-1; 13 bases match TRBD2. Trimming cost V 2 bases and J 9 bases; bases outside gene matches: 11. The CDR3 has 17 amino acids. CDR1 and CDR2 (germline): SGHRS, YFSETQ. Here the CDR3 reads CASSFPTGTSGEGEQFF. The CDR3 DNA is TGCGCCAGCAGCTTCCCGACCGGGACTAGCGGGGAGGGTGAGCAGTTCTTC.